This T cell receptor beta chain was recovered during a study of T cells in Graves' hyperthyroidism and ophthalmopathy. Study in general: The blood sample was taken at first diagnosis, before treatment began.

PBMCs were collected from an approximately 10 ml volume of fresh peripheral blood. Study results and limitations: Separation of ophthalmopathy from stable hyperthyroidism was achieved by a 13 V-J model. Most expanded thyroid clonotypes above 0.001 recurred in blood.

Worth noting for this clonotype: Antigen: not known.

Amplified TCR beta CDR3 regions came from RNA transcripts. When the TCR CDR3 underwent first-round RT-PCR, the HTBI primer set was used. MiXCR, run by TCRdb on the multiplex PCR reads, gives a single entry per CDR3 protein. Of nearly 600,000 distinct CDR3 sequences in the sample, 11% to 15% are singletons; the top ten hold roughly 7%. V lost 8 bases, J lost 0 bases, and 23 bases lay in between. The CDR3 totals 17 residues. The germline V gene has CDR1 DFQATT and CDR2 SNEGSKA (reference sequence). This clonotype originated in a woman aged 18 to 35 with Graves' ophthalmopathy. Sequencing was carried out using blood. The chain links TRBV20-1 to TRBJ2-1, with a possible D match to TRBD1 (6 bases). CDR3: CSITPVKTGISYNEQFF. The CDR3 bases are TGCAGTATAACCCCGGTTAAAACAGGGATCTCCTACAATGAGCAGTTCTTC.